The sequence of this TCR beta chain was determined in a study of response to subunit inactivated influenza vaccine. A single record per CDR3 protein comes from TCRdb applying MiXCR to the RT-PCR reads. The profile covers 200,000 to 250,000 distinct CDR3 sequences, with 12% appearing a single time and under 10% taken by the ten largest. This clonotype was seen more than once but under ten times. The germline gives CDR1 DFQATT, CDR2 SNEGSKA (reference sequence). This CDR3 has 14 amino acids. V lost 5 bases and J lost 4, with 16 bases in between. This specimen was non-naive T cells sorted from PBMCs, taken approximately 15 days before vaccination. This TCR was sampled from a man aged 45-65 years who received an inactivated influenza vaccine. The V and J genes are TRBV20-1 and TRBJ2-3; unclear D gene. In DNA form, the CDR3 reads TGCAGTGCTGCCCCGCTTCTACCAGCAGATACGCAGTATTTT. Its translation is CSAAPLLPADTQYF.